This TCR beta chain originates from a study of shared T cell receptors in the human thymus. CDR1 is SGHVS, CDR2 FQNEAQ, per germline. CDR3 length equals 12 residues. V shed 9 bases and J shed 8 bases, with 14 bases lying between them. Using immunoSEQ multiplex PCR, the repertoire was profiled, and TCRdb retains in-frame clones only, with some absent. The top ten clones hold about 0.01% of a sample with about 660,000 clones, 88% of them seen once. The sample was also linked to a second study, of human thymus T cells. That report adds: Corrective heart surgery yielded the resections from which the thymus tissue came. Repertoires sampled from thymus and blood appeared biased in V and J gene usage. Related research reported highly overlapping thymic repertoires among unrelated individuals.

The clonotype was recovered from a boy less than two years old with a congenital heart defect. V is TRBV7-8 and J is TRBJ2-1; TRBD2 is a possible D gene (5 bases). Sequenced sample: thymocytes. Here the CDR3 reads CASSYWGDEQFF. Written as DNA, the CDR3 is TGTGCCAGTTCCTACTGGGGAGATGAGCAGTTCTTC.